The rows below give T cell receptor beta chains drawn from one sample of a study of T cells in Graves' hyperthyroidism and ophthalmopathy. TCRdb recomputed calls from the multiplex PCR reads with MiXCR, one row per CDR3 protein. The repertoire holds about 560,000 distinct CDR3 sequences, more than 15% seen once, with roughly 7.3% in the top ten. The sequenced sample consisted of blood. Source of these receptors: a woman in her 30s with Graves' hyperthyroidism. The CDR3 runs from the conserved cysteine through the conserved F or W. The order of the fields is clone size, V gene, D gene, J gene, CDR3 DNA, CDR3 protein. A D gene is named only where the DNA matches it firmly. For some rows the clone size is stated as once, few or many, or as a class when expanded; others skip it.

many	TRBV2	NA	TRBJ2-1	TGTGCCAGCAGTGTTGGTCCGGTTCGAAATGAGCAGTTCTTC	CASSVGPVRNEQFF
NA	TRBV29-1	NA	TRBJ2-4	TGCAGCGTTGAAGATCGACTGGTAACGGACATTCAGTACTTC	CSVEDRLVTDIQYF
many	TRBV11-2	NA	TRBJ2-2	TGTGCCAGCAGCTTAGGAGCCGGGGAGCTGTTTTTT	CASSLGAGELFF
NA	TRBV4-1	TRBD1	TRBJ2-3	TGCGCCAGCAGCCAAGATGGCGACAGGGGGACAGATACGCAGTATTTT	CASSQDGDRGTDTQYF
many	TRBV28	TRBD1	TRBJ1-2	TGTGCCAGCAGGCCGGGGGACAGGGCTTATGGCTACACCTTC	CASRPGDRAYGYTF
many	TRBV27	TRBD1	TRBJ1-5	TGTGCCAGCAGTACCGCCCGGGACAGGGGCAATCAGCCCCAGCATTTT	CASSTARDRGNQPQHF
NA	TRBV6-1	NA	TRBJ2-1	TGTGCCAGCACCTATTCTGGGGATGAGCAGTTCTTC	CASTYSGDEQFF
many	TRBV27	NA	TRBJ2-1	TGTGCCAGCAGTATACGGGACGCGGATTACAATGAGCAGTTCTTC	CASSIRDADYNEQFF
many	TRBV11-2	TRBD1	TRBJ2-7	TGTGCCAGCAGCCTATCACAGGGGTACTACGAGCAGTACTTC	CASSLSQGYYEQYF
many	TRBV5-5	NA	TRBJ2-3	TGTGCCAGCAGCTCGGAGGGTAGCGGCACAGATACGCAGTATTTT	CASSSEGSGTDTQYF
many	TRBV10-3	NA	TRBJ2-5	TGTGCCATCAGTGCTGGGTTACCCTACCAAGAGACCCAGTACTTC	CAISAGLPYQETQYF
many	TRBV29-1	TRBD2	TRBJ2-1	TGCAGCGTTGCGCCTAGCGGGCATAGCTCCTACAATGAGCAGTTCTTC	CSVAPSGHSSYNEQFF
many	TRBV18	TRBD1	TRBJ2-2	TGTGCCAGCTCACCGGGACAGGCGATCCTCGGGGAGCTGTTTTTT	CASSPGQAILGELFF
many	TRBV27	TRBD2	TRBJ2-2	TGTGCCAGCGGAACGGGACTAGCGGGAGGGGGAAGGGTCACCGGGGAGCTGTTTTTT	CASGTGLAGGGRVTGELFF
few	TRBV15	NA	TRBJ2-6	TGTGCCACCAGCAGAGAGGAGGTAGGCAGCTCTGGGGCCAACGTCCTGACTTTC	CATSREEVGSSGANVLTF
few	TRBV9	NA	TRBJ2-5	TGTGCCAGCAGCGTAGAGGGCTCCCAAGAGGCCCAGTACTTC	CASSVEGSQEAQYF
many	TRBV30	NA	TRBJ2-6	TGTGCCTGGAGTTCAGAGACCACTGGGGCCAACGTCCTGACTTTC	CAWSSETTGANVLTF
many	TRBV10-3	TRBD2	TRBJ2-3	TGTGCCATCAAGACTAGCGGGAGTACAGATACGCAGTATTTT	CAIKTSGSTDTQYF
many	TRBV20-1	TRBD1	TRBJ1-5	TGCAGTGCTAGGGGGACAGGGGATCAGCCCCAGCATTTT	CSARGTGDQPQHF
many	TRBV6-1	NA	TRBJ1-2	TGTGCCAGCAGTGAAGACAGATATGGCTACACCTTC	CASSEDRYGYTF
many	TRBV27	TRBD2	TRBJ2-3	TGTGCCAGCAGTTTATTCGCGGGAGAAGGAGCAGATACGCAGTATTTT	CASSLFAGEGADTQYF
many	TRBV5-6	NA	TRBJ2-7	TGTGCCAGCAGCTGGGACGGGAAACCCTACGAGCAGTACTTC	CASSWDGKPYEQYF
many	TRBV20-1	NA	TRBJ2-3	TGCAGTGCTAGAGTGGCAACGAGCACAGATACGCAGTATTTT	CSARVATSTDTQYF
many	TRBV6-5	TRBD1	TRBJ2-1	TGTGCCAGCAGTTACTCGCGGCAGGGGGCGAGTGAGCAGTTCTTC	CASSYSRQGASEQFF
few	TRBV27	NA	TRBJ1-2	TGTGCCAGCAGTTTCCTCACCGGGACGGCGGTCTATGGCTACACCTTC	CASSFLTGTAVYGYTF
many	TRBV28	NA	TRBJ2-7	TGTGCCAGCAGTTTATTTGGTGAGCAGTACTTC	CASSLFGEQYF
many	TRBV18	TRBD1	TRBJ2-5	TGTGCCAGCTCACCAGGACAGGGACAAGAGACCCAGTACTTC	CASSPGQGQETQYF
few	TRBV27	TRBD2	TRBJ2-7	TGTGCCAGCAGTTTCCAGCGGGAAGTCTACGAGCAGTACTTC	CASSFQREVYEQYF
many	TRBV7-3	NA	TRBJ2-1	TGTGCCAGCAGCCCGACAGAATGGGGCTTTAATGAGCAGTTCTTC	CASSPTEWGFNEQFF
many	TRBV24-1	TRBD1	TRBJ2-5	TGTGCCACCAGTGATTCGGGACAGGGCCTCGAGACCCAGTACTTC	CATSDSGQGLETQYF
NA	TRBV20-1	NA	TRBJ1-5	TGCAGTGCGATGGACAGTTATAGCAATCAGCCCCAGCATTTT	CSAMDSYSNQPQHF
NA	TRBV7-6	TRBD2	TRBJ2-3	TGTGCCAGCAGCCTAGGACTAGTTAAAGATACGCAGTATTTT	CASSLGLVKDTQYF
few	TRBV9	TRBD1	TRBJ2-3	TGTGCCAGCAGCTCCAGCGGACAGGGGTTGGATACGCAGTATTTT	CASSSSGQGLDTQYF
many	TRBV12-3/TRBV12-4	NA	TRBJ2-7	TGTGCCAGCAGTTTAGGGCAGGCGTTGTCCTACGAGCAGTACTTC	CASSLGQALSYEQYF
NA	TRBV20-1	TRBD2	TRBJ2-1	TGCAGTGCGGGGGGGATACTAGCGGGAGATCGGTTTGGAGGTGAGCAGTTCTTC	CSAGGILAGDRFGGEQFF
many	TRBV27	TRBD2	TRBJ2-5	TGTGCCAGCAGCTTTATAAGCGGGGGACGGGGAGAGACCCAGTACTTC	CASSFISGGRGETQYF
few	TRBV7-2	NA	TRBJ1-6	TGTGCCAGCAGCCCCAGGGTACTCTATAATTCACCCCTCCACTTT	CASSPRVLYNSPLHF